A single sample is the source of the 29 T cell receptor beta chains below, sequenced in a study of blood T cell repertoires in COVID-19. TCRdb's copy holds only in-frame clones and misses some; the assay was immunoSEQ multiplex PCR. The table shows 200,000 or so clones, with approximately 84% occurring only once. The specimen sequenced was peripheral blood. Source of these receptors: a man between 35 and 55 years old with active or convalescent COVID-19.

This rearrangement joins TRBV28 to TRBJ2-5; TRBD1 matches 7 bases. Germline V gene lookup returns CDR1 MDHEN and CDR2 SYDVKM. The CDR3 length is 17 residues. J was trimmed by 2 bases and V by 5 bases; bases with no gene match: 14. The CDR3 sequence is CASSPPLMTGLQETQYF. The CDR3 bases are TGTGCCAGCAGTCCCCCTCTTATGACAGGGTTGCAAGAGACCCAGTACTTC.

CDR3: CASSPGQDVYSPLHF. In nucleotides, the CDR3 is TGTGCCAGCAGCCCCGGACAGGACGTGTATTCACCCCTCCACTTT. The genes are TRBV13 and TRBJ1-6; TRBD1 agrees at 7 bases. Germline loops: CDR1 PRHDT, CDR2 FYEKMQ (reference sequence). CDR3 length: 15 residues. Trimming cost V 5 bases and J 8 bases; bases outside gene matches: 9.

The J gene is TRBJ1-6, the V gene TRBV27, with TRBD1 as a possible D gene (6 bases). The CDR3 spans 16 residues. V dropped 7 bases and J dropped 5 bases, with 18 bases sitting between them. CDR1 is MNHEY, CDR2 SMNVEV, per germline (reference sequence). CDR3 coding DNA: TGTGCCAGCACCATCTCTGCCGGGGGGCATAATTCACCCCTCCACTTT. Protein product: CASTISAGGHNSPLHF.

CDR3 region: CAWSPAEKLDRRSDTEAFF. The CDR3 coding sequence is TGTGCCTGGAGTCCCGCCGAGAAATTAGACAGGAGAAGCGACACTGAAGCTTTCTTT. The chain employs TRBV30 and TRBJ1-1; the D gene is possibly TRBD1 (6 bases). CDR1 is GTSNPN and CDR2 is SVGIG in the germline V gene (reference sequence). The V and J ends lost 2 bases and 3 bases respectively, with 28 bases between them. There are 19 residues in the CDR3.

The rearrangement joins TRBV5-6 to TRBJ1-2; 9 bases line up with TRBD1. This CDR3 comprises 16 residues. J was trimmed by 3 bases and V by 4 bases; bases with no gene match: 10. Per germline, CDR1 SGHDT and CDR2 YYEEEE. The CDR3 loop is CASSPRWDREDYGYTF. The CDR3 coding sequence is TGTGCCAGCAGCCCCAGATGGGACAGGGAGGACTATGGCTACACCTTC.

This rearrangement joins TRBV19 to TRBJ2-1; 7 bases fit TRBD2. V dropped 5 bases and J dropped 3; count of bases not matched to a gene: 7. CDR1 is LNHDA and CDR2 is SQIVND in the germline V gene (reference sequence). The CDR3 consists of 15 residues. CDR3 residues: CASSRSASGYNEQFF. DNA for the CDR3: TGTGCCAGTAGTCGGTCGGCTAGCGGCTACAATGAGCAGTTCTTC.

The chain uses TRBV19 and TRBJ1-5; D is ambiguous. The CDR3 has 15 residues. The germline V gene encodes CDR1 LNHDA and CDR2 SQIVND (reference sequence). V gave up 5 bases and J gave up 4 bases, with 15 bases separating them. The CDR3 coding sequence is TGTGCCAGTAGTTTTCCCGGGCCGGGGAATCAGCCCCAGCATTTT. This codes for CASSFPGPGNQPQHF.

A few counts support this clone. J is TRBJ1-5 and V is TRBV12-3 or TRBV12-4; D call uncertain. This CDR3 spans 13 amino acids. V was pared by 2 bases and J by 4 bases, with 6 bases between. The CDR3 region has the DNA TGTGCCAGCAGTTTAAGCCAAAATCAGCCCCAGCATTTT. It codes for CASSLSQNQPQHF.

The chain has TRBV3-1 (or the pseudogene TRBV3-2) and TRBJ1-4; TRBD1 might be the D (6 bases). The CDR3 extends over 14 amino acids. Germline V gene data show CDR1 as LGHDT and CDR2 as YNNKEL (reference sequence). V was cut by 3 bases and J by 8 bases, with 13 bases left in between. The CDR3 nucleotides are TGTGCCAGCAGCCATCAGGGGAGTGAGGAAAAACTGTTTTTT. It codes for CASSHQGSEEKLFF.

The chain uses TRBV7-2 and TRBJ1-1; weak D call: TRBD1 (5 bases). This CDR3 comprises 15 residues. V lost 1 base, J lost 0 bases, and 9 bases lay in between. The germline V gene encodes CDR1 SGHTA and CDR2 FQGNSA. The DNA of the CDR3 is TGTGCCAGCAGCTTAGGCTCAGGGATGAACACTGAAGCTTTCTTT. Translating gives CASSLGSGMNTEAFF. The full variable domain, its missing parts supplied by reference TRBV7-2 and TRBJ1-1, is GAGVSQSPSNKVTEKGKDVELRCDPISGHTALYWYRQSLGQGLEFLIYFQGNSAPDKSGLPSDRFSAERTGGSVSTLTIQRTQQEDSAVYLCASSLGSGMNTEAFFGQGTRLTVV.

The rearrangement uses TRBV27 and TRBJ2-3; 11 bases line up with TRBD1. This CDR3 is 16 amino acids long. Germline loops: CDR1 MNHEY, CDR2 SMNVEV (reference sequence). The ends lost 4 bases at V and 4 bases at J; junction bases unmatched: 7. This CDR3 reads CASSSIPGQGADTQYF. The CDR3 region has the DNA TGTGCCAGCAGTTCAATACCGGGACAGGGGGCAGATACGCAGTATTTT.

The chain carries TRBV4-1 and TRBJ1-1; 7 positions match TRBD1. CDR1 and CDR2 (germline): MGHRA, YSYEKL. The CDR3 length is 16 residues. V lost 1 base to trimming and J lost 0 bases; unmatched junction nucleotides: 5. Here the CDR3 DNA reads TGCGCCAGCAGCCAAGGATGGGACAGTATGAACACTGAAGCTTTCTTT. Amino acid sequence: CASSQGWDSMNTEAFF.

This chain links TRBV3-1 (or the pseudogene TRBV3-2) with TRBJ2-5; 8 bases map to TRBD1. V lost 4 bases, J lost 0 bases, and 7 bases stayed unmatched. There are 16 residues in the CDR3. From germline, CDR1 is LGHDT and CDR2 YNNKEL (reference sequence). The CDR3 DNA follows: TGTGCCAGCAGCCCCCGGACAGGGTTGTACCAAGAGACCCAGTACTTC. This translates into CASSPRTGLYQETQYF.

The chain has TRBV5-6 and TRBJ1-1, with TRBD1 matching over 7 bases. V dropped 5 bases and J dropped 0; count of bases not matched to a gene: 7. Germline V gene sequence: CDR1 SGHDT, CDR2 YYEEEE. This CDR3 contains 15 residues. This CDR3 reads CASRAQGQLNTEAFF. The CDR3 DNA reads TGTGCCAGCAGGGCCCAGGGACAGCTGAACACTGAAGCTTTCTTT.

The chain uses TRBV18 and TRBJ2-7; TRBD2 matches at 8 bases. Per the germline V gene, CDR1 is KGHSH and CDR2 is LQKENI. The V segment lost 2 bases and the J segment 2 bases; nucleotides outside the gene matches: 8. CDR3 size: 16 residues. The CDR3 region is CASSPLEAGAAYEQYF. The CDR3 DNA follows: TGTGCCAGCTCACCATTGGAAGCGGGGGCTGCCTACGAGCAGTACTTC.

The chain carries TRBV5-1 and TRBJ2-7; the match to TRBD1 covers 10 bases. Germline CDR1 is SGHRS and CDR2 is YFSETQ. Unmatched junction bases numbered 14, after V lost 4 bases and J lost 4 bases. The length of the CDR3 is 17 residues. CDR3 protein: CASSGRWDRGDRYEQYF. In nucleotides, the CDR3 is TGCGCCAGCAGCGGGAGATGGGACAGGGGAGACCGGTACGAGCAGTACTTC.

The CDR3 sequence is CASGLPGQGTRETQYF. The CDR3 DNA is TGCGCCAGCGGCCTCCCGGGACAGGGGACGCGGGAGACCCAGTACTTC. The chain employs TRBV4-1 and TRBJ2-5, with TRBD1 matching over 10 bases. Looked up from germline, CDR1 is MGHRA and CDR2 is YSYEKL. The CDR3 runs to 16 residues. The J segment lost 5 bases and the V segment lost 8 bases, leaving 14 bases of the junction unmatched.

The CDR3 loop reads CASSLVPMNTEAFF. CDR3 in DNA: TGTGCCAGCAGTTTAGTTCCAATGAACACTGAAGCTTTCTTT. J is TRBJ1-1 and V is TRBV6-5; D remains unclear. Germline assignment: CDR1 MNHEY and CDR2 SVGAGI. The CDR3 is 14 amino acids. V was shortened by 4 bases and J by 0 bases, with 9 bases between the two germline ends.

This clone came up a few times. V usage is TRBV28 and J usage is TRBJ1-2; D is uncertain. The germline V and J ends were trimmed by 2 bases and 3 bases, with 10 bases remaining between them. From germline, CDR1 is MDHEN and CDR2 SYDVKM. CDR3 length equals 14 residues. CDR3 protein: CASSLREGYYGYTF. CDR3 DNA sequence: TGTGCCAGCAGTTTAAGGGAGGGCTACTATGGCTACACCTTC.

The genes are TRBV18 and TRBJ1-6; D not certain. CDR1 KGHSH and CDR2 LQKENI come from the germline V gene. The V end was cut by 6 bases, the J end by 8 bases, with 26 bases between. There are 18 residues in the CDR3. The CDR3 loop reads CASSPARQDQVLDSPLHF. CDR3 DNA sequence: TGTGCCAGCTCCCCAGCTCGGCAAGACCAGGTGCTGGATTCACCCCTCCACTTT. Full variable domain (missing parts from reference TRBV18 and TRBJ1-6): NAGVMQNPRHLVRRRGQEARLRCSPMKGHSHVYWYRQLPEEGLKFMVYLQKENIIDESGMPKERFSAEFPKEGPSILRIQQVVRGDSAAYFCASSPARQDQVLDSPLHFGNGTRLTVT.

The rearrangement links TRBV2 to TRBJ2-7; D might be TRBD1 (6 bases). Trimming shortened V by 1 base and J by 2 bases, and 12 bases separated the two germline ends. This CDR3 has 15 residues. Germline CDR1 reads SNHLY; CDR2 reads FYNNEI. The CDR3: CASSEDMGQPYEQYF. The CDR3 DNA reads as TGTGCCAGCAGTGAAGATATGGGACAACCCTACGAGCAGTACTTC.

CDR3 sequence: CASSLTGTGIYGYTF. CDR3 nucleotides: TGTGCCAGCAGCTTGACGGGGACAGGAATCTATGGCTACACCTTC. This chain links TRBV5-4 with TRBJ1-2; 8 bases line up with TRBD1. CDR3 length equals 15 residues. V gave up 1 base and J gave up 4 bases; unmatched junction bases: 6. Germline assignment: CDR1 SGHNT and CDR2 YYREEE (reference sequence).

V and J are TRBV7-3 and TRBJ2-2, with TRBD1 matching 11 bases. The CDR3 totals 17 residues. Germline V gene sequence: CDR1 SGHTA, CDR2 FQGTGA. Trimming removed 5 bases from V and 2 bases from J; junction bases left unmatched: 7. Written as DNA, the CDR3 is TGTGCCAGCAGCCCCCGGGACAGGGGGGACAACACCGGGGAGCTGTTTTTT. Amino acids: CASSPRDRGDNTGELFF.

The chain links TRBV2 to TRBJ1-2, with TRBD1 as a possible D gene (6 bases). This CDR3 has 13 residues. CDR1 is SNHLY, CDR2 FYNNEI, per germline. The V end was cut by 6 bases, the J end by 1 base, with 9 bases between. CDR3 in amino acids: CASRPDSNYGYTF. The CDR3 DNA is TGTGCCAGCAGACCGGACAGTAACTATGGCTACACCTTC.

Of note for this clone: This sample also contains other DNA sequences that code for the same CDR3. The V call is TRBV18, the J call TRBJ1-1; TRBD1 agrees at 7 bases. The germline V gene has CDR1 KGHSH and CDR2 LQKENI. Trimming at V came to 3 bases and at J to 0 bases, leaving 4 bases not matched to a gene. The CDR3 has 15 amino acids. This CDR3 is CASSPPGTVNTEAFF. The CDR3 coding sequence is TGTGCCAGCTCACCCCCCGGGACAGTGAACACTGAAGCTTTCTTT. Full variable domain (outside the CDR3, taken from reference TRBV18 and TRBJ1-1): NAGVMQNPRHLVRRRGQEARLRCSPMKGHSHVYWYRQLPEEGLKFMVYLQKENIIDESGMPKERFSAEFPKEGPSILRIQQVVRGDSAAYFCASSPPGTVNTEAFFGQGTRLTVV.

V is TRBV2 and J is TRBJ2-1; 9 nucleotides line up with TRBD2. Per germline, CDR1 SNHLY and CDR2 FYNNEI. The CDR3 covers 15 residues. V was pared by 7 bases and J by 5 bases, with 9 bases of the junction left unmatched. CDR3 DNA: TGTGCCAGCAAGCCCCCGACTAGCGGAAACAATGAGCAGTTCTTC. Protein: CASKPPTSGNNEQFF.

V and J are TRBV7-9 and TRBJ1-1, with D possibly matching TRBD1 (6 bases). The germline CDR1 and CDR2 sequences are SEHNR and FQNEAQ (reference sequence). The CDR3 contains 18 residues. Trimming shortened V by 5 bases and J by 3 bases, and 25 bases separated the two germline ends. As DNA, the CDR3 is TGTGCCAGCAGCCTCTCGGGATTAGGCGGGGGCTCGTACACTGAAGCTTTCTTT. This gives the protein CASSLSGLGGGSYTEAFF. Combining the CDR3 with reference TRBV7-9 and TRBJ1-1 gives the whole variable domain DTGVSQNPRHKITKRGQNVTFRCDPISEHNRLYWYRQTLGQGPEFLTYFQNEAQLEKSRLLSDRFSAERPKGSFSTLEIQRTEQGDSAMYLCASSLSGLGGGSYTEAFFGQGTRLTVV.

In DNA, the CDR3 is TGTGCCAGCAGTATAAACAGGGGGATTTCCTATAATTCACCCCTCCACTTT. Its protein is CASSINRGISYNSPLHF. The chain joins TRBV27 to TRBJ1-6; 8 nucleotides line up with TRBD1. There are 17 residues in the CDR3. The junction had 7 bases not matched to a gene; V was cut back by 5 bases and J by 1 base. The germline gives CDR1 MNHEY, CDR2 SMNVEV (reference sequence).

J is TRBJ1-2 and V is TRBV11-2; 12 bases agree with TRBD1. Germline-derived CDR1 and CDR2 are SGHAT and FQNNGV. Trimming removed 5 bases from V and 4 bases from J; junction bases left unmatched: 8. The CDR3 is made up of 16 amino acids. CDR3 sequence (DNA): TGTGCCAGCAGCCGCGCCGGGACAGGGGGCGTCTATGGCTACACCTTC. This codes for CASSRAGTGGVYGYTF.